This TCR beta chain was captured by sequencing in a study of T cell responses to AZD1222 COVID-19 vaccine. Profiling relied on immunoSEQ multiplex PCR, and the TCRdb table lists in-frame clones only, not all of them. This table holds 110,000 to 150,000 clones, 85% to 95% found once. The V gene lost 4 bases and the J gene lost 4 bases, with 13 bases spanning the gap. CDR3 length equals 14 residues. CDR1 is MDHEN, CDR2 SYDVKM, per germline. The chain couples TRBV28 to TRBJ1-1, with TRBD1 as a possible D gene (5 bases). Sequencing used peripheral blood, obtained on day 0 of AZD1222 vaccination. The sequence was collected from an adult in good health. This CDR3 is CASSSWGGGTEAFF. CDR3 bases: TGTGCCAGCAGTTCTTGGGGGGGAGGCACTGAAGCTTTCTTT.